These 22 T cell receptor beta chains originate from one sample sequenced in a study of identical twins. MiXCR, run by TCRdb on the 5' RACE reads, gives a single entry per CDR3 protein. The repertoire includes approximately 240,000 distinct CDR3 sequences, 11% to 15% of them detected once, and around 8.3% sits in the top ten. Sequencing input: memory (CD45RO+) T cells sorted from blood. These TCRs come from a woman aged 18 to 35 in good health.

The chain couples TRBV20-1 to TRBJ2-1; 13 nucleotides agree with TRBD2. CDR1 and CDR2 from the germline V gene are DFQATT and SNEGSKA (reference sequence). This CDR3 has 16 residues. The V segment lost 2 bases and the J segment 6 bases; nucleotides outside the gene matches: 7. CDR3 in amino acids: CSARRLAGGLFNEQFF. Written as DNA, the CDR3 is TGCAGTGCTAGAAGACTAGCGGGGGGTTTATTCAATGAGCAGTTCTTC.

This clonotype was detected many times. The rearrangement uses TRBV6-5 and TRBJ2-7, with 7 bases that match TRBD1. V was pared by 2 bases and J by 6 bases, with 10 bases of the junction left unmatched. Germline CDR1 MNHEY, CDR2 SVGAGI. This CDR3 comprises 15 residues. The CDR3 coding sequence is TGTGCCAGCAGTTACGGTTCGGACAGGTCTATCGAGCAGTACTTC. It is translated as CASSYGSDRSIEQYF.

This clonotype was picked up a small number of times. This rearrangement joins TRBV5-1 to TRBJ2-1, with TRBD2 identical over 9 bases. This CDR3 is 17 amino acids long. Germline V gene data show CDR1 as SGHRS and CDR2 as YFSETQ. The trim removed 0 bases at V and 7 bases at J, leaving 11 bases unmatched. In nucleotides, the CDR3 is TGCGCCAGCAGCTTGGTGCCTCAGGCGGGAGGGCCGAATGAGCAGTTCTTC. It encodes CASSLVPQAGGPNEQFF.

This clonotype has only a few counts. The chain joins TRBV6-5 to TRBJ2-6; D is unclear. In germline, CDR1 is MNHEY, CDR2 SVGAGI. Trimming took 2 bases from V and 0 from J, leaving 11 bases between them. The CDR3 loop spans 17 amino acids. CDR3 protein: CASSYGQPSSGANVLTF. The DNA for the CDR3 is TGTGCCAGCAGTTACGGGCAGCCGAGCTCTGGGGCCAACGTCCTGACTTTC.

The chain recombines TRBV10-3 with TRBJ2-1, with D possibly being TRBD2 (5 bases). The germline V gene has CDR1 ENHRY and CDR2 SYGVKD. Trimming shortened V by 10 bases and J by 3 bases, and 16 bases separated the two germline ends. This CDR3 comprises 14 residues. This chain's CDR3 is CATKPGLDYNEQFF. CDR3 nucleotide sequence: TGTGCCACTAAACCCGGACTTGACTACAATGAGCAGTTCTTC.

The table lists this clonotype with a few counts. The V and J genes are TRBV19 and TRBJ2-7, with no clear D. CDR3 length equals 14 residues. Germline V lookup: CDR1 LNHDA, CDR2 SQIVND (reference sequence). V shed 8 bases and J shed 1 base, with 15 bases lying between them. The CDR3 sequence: CASGDRAVSYEQYF. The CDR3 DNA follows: TGTGCCAGTGGGGATCGGGCCGTGTCCTACGAGCAGTACTTC.

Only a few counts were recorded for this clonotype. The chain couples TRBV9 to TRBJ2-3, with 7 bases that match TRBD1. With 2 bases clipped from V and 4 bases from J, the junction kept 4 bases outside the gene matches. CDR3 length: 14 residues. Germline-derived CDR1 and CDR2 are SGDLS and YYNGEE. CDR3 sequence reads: CASSVRRGPDTQYF. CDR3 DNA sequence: TGTGCCAGCAGCGTTAGAAGGGGGCCAGATACGCAGTATTTT.

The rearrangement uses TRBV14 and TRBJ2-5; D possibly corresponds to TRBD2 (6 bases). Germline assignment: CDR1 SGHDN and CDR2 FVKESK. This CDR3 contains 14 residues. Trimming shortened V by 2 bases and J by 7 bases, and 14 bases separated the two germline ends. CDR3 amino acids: CASSQFGGALTQYF. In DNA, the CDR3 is TGTGCCAGCAGCCAATTCGGCGGGGCCTTGACCCAGTACTTC.

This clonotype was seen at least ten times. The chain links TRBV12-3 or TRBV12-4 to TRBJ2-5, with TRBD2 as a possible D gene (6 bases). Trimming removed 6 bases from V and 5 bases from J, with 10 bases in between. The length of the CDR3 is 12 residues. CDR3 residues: CASSGSRETQYF. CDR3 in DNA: TGTGCCAGCAGCGGGAGTCGGGAGACCCAGTACTTC.

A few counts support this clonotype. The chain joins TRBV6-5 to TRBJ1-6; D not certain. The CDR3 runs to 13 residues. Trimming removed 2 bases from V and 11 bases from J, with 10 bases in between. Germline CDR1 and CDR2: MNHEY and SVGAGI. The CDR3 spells CASSYEAETPLHF. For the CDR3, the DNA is TGTGCCAGCAGTTACGAGGCAGAGACACCCCTCCACTTT.

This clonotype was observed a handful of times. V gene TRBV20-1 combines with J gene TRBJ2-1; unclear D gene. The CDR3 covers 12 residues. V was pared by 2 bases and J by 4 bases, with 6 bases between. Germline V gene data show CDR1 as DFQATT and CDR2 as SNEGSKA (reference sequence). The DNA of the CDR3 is TGCAGTGCTAGACTATTTTACAATGAGCAGTTCTTC. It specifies CSARLFYNEQFF.

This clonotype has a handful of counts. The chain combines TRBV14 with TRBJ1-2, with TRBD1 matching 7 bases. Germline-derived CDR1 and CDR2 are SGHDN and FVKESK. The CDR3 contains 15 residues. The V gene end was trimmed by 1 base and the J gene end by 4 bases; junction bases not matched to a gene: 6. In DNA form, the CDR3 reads TGTGCCAGCAGCCAAGTTTCAGGGGGACGCTATGGCTACACCTTC. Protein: CASSQVSGGRYGYTF.

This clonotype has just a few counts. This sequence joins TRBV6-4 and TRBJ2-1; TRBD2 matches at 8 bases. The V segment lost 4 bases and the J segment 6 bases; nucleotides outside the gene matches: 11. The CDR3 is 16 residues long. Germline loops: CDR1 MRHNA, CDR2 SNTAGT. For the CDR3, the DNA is TGTGCCAGCAGTGGTCAAACCGGGACTAGTTCCAATGAGCAGTTCTTC. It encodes CASSGQTGTSSNEQFF.

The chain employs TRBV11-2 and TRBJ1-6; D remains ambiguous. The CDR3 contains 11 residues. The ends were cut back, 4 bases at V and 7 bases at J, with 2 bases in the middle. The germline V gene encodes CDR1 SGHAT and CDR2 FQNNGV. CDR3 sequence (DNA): TGTGCCAGCAGCTGGAATTCACCCCTCCACTTT. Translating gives CASSWNSPLHF.

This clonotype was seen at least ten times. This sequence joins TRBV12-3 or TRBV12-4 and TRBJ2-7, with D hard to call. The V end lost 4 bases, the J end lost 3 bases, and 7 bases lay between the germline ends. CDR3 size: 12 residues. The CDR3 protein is CASSSSVYEQYF. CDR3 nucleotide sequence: TGTGCCAGCAGTTCATCGGTCTACGAGCAGTACTTC.

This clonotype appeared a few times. The CDR3 nucleotides read TGCGCCAGCGGTGGAATTGGCTCTTTTCCCTACGAGCAGTACTTC. Amino acid sequence: CASGGIGSFPYEQYF. The gene calls are TRBV10-2 and TRBJ2-7; D ambiguous. This CDR3 region has 15 residues. Deletions cut 8 bases from V and 2 bases from J, with 19 bases between. Germline V gene sequence: CDR1 WSHSY, CDR2 SAAADI.

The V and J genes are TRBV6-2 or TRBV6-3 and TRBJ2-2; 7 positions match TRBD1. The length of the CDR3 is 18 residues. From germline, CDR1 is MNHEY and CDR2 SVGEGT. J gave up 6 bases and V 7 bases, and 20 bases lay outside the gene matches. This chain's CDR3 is CASTKPRGLMMNPGELFF. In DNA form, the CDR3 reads TGTGCCAGCACCAAACCGAGGGGGCTTATGATGAATCCCGGGGAGCTGTTTTTT.

The CDR3 region has the DNA TGCAGTGGCAGTAGCGGGAGGCTTTCCTCCTACAATGAGCAGTTCTTC. It yields the protein CSGSSGRLSSYNEQFF. The chain couples TRBV20-1 to TRBJ2-1; 10 bases are shared with TRBD2. In germline, CDR1 is DFQATT, CDR2 SNEGSKA (reference sequence). The CDR3 spans 16 residues. J lost 0 bases, V lost 7 bases, and 9 bases had no gene match.

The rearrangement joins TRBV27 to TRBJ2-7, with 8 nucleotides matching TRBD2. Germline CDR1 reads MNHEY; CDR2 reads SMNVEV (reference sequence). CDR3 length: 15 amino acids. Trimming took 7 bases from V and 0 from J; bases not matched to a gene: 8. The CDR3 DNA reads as TGTGCCAGCAATCCACTGGGACTAGGCTCCTACGAGCAGTACTTC. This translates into CASNPLGLGSYEQYF.

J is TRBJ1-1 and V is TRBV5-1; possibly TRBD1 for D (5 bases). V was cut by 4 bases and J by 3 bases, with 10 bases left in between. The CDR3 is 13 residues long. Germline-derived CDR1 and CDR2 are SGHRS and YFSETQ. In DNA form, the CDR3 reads TGCGCCAGCAGCGTCTGGACACACACTGAAGCTTTCTTT. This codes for CASSVWTHTEAFF. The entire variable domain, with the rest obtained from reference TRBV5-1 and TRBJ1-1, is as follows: KAGVTQTPRYLIKTRGQQVTLSCSPISGHRSVSWYQQTPGQGLQFLFEYFSETQRNKGNFPGRFSGRQFSNSRSEMNVSTLELGDSALYLCASSVWTHTEAFFGQGTRLTVV.

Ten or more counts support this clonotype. CDR3 DNA: TGTGCCAGCTCCCTGGGCAGGGGATGGGAGTACGAGCAGTACTTC. Translation gives CASSLGRGWEYEQYF. V gene TRBV18 combines with J gene TRBJ2-7, with TRBD1 as a possible D gene (6 bases). With 6 bases removed from V and 4 bases from J, the gap between germline ends came to 19 bases. Germline V gene sequence: CDR1 KGHSH, CDR2 LQKENI. This CDR3 spans 15 amino acids.

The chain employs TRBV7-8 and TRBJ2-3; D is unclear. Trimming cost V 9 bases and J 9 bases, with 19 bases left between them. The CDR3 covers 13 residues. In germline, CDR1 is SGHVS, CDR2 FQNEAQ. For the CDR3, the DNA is TGTGCCAGTGGCGGTGGGCCACAAGGAACGCAGTATTTT. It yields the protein CASGGGPQGTQYF.